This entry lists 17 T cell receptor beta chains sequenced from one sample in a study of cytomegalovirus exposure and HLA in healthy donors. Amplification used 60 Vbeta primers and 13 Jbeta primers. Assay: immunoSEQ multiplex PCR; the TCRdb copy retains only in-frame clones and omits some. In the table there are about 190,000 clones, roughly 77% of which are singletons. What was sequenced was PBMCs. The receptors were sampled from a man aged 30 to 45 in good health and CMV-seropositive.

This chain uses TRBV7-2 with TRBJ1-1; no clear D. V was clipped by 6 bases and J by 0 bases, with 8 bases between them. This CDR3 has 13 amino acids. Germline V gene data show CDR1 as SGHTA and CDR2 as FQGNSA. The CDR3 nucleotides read TGTGCCAGCAGGACGAGGGTGAACACTGAAGCTTTCTTT. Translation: CASRTRVNTEAFF.

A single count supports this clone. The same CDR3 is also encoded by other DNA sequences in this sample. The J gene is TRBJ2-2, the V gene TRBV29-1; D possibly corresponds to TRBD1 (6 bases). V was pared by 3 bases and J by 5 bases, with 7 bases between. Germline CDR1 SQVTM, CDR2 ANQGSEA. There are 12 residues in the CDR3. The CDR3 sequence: CSVDRGTGELFF. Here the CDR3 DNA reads TGCAGCGTTGACAGGGGAACCGGGGAGCTGTTTTTT.

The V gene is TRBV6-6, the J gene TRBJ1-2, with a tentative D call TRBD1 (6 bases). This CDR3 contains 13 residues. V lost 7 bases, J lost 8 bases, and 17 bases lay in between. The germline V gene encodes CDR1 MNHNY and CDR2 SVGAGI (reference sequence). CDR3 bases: TGTGCCAGCAAAAACCCAGGGGCGAAGGGCTACACCTTC. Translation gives CASKNPGAKGYTF.

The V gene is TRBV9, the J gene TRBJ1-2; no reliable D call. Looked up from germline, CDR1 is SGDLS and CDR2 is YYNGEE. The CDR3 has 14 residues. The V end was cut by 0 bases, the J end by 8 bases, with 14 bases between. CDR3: CASSVGSLLGGYTF. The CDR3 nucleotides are TGTGCCAGCAGCGTAGGATCCCTGCTCGGGGGCTACACCTTC.

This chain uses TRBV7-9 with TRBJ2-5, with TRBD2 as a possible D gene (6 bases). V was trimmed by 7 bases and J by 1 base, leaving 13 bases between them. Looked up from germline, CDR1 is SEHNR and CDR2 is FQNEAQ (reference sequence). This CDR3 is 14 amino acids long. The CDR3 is CASTFSGTQETQYF. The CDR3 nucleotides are TGTGCCAGCACCTTTAGCGGCACCCAAGAGACCCAGTACTTC.

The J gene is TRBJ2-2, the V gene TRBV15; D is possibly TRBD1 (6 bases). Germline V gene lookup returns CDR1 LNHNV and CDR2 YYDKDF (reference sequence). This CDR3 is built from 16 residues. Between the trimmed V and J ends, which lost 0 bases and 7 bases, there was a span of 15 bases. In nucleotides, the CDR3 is TGTGCCACCAGCAGAGACCCCGGCCGAGGGGGCGGGGAGCTGTTTTTT. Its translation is CATSRDPGRGGGELFF.

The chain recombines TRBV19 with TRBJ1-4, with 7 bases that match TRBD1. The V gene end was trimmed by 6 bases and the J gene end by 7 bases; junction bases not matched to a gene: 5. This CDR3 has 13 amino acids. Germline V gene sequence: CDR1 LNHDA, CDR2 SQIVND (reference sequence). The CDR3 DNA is TGTGCCAGTAGAGGGGGCGCAAGTGAAAAACTGTTTTTT. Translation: CASRGGASEKLFF.

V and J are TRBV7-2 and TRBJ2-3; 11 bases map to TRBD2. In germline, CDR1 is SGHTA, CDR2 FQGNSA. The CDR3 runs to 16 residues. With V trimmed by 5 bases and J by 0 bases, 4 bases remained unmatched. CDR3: CASSKSSGGSTDTQYF. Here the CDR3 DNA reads TGTGCCAGCAGCAAATCTAGCGGGGGGAGCACAGATACGCAGTATTTT. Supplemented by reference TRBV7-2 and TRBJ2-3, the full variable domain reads GAGVSQSPSNKVTEKGKDVELRCDPISGHTALYWYRQSLGQGLEFLIYFQGNSAPDKSGLPSDRFSAERTGGSVSTLTIQRTQQEDSAVYLCASSKSSGGSTDTQYFGPGTRLTVL.

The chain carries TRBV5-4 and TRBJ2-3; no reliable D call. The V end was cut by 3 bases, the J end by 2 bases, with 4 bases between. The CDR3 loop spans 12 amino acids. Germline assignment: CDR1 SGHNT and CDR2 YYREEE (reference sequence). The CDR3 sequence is CASSSYTDTQYF. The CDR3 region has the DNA TGTGCCAGCAGCTCCTACACAGATACGCAGTATTTT.

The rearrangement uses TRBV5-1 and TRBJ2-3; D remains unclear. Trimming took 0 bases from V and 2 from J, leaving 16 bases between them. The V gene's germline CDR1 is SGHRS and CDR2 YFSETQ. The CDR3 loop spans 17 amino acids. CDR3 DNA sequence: TGCGCCAGCAGCTTGGTATTGGCCGGGTCCTCCACAGATACGCAGTATTTT. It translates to CASSLVLAGSSTDTQYF.

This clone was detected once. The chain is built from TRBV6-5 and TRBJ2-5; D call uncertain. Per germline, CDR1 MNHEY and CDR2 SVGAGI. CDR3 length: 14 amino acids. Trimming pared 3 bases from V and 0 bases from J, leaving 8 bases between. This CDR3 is CASSYGPDQETQYF. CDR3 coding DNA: TGTGCCAGCAGTTATGGGCCGGACCAAGAGACCCAGTACTTC.

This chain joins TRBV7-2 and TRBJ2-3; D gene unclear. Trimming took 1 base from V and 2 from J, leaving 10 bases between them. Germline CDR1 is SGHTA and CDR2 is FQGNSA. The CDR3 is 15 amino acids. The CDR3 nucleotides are TGTGCCAGCAGCTTAGTGAGGAACCCCACAGATACGCAGTATTTT. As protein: CASSLVRNPTDTQYF.

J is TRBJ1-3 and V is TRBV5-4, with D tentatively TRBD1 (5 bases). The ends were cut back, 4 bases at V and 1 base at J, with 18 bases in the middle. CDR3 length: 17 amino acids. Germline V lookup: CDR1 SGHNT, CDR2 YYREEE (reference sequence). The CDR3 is CASSRGTGGISGNTIYF. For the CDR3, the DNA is TGTGCCAGCAGCCGCGGGACCGGGGGGATATCTGGAAACACCATATATTTT.

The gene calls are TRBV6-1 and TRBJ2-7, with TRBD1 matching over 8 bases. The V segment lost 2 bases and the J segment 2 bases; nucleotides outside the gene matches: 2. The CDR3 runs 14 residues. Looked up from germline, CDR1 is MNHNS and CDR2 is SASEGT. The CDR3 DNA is TGTGCCAGCAGTGAAAGGGACAGGACCTACGAGCAGTACTTC. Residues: CASSERDRTYEQYF.

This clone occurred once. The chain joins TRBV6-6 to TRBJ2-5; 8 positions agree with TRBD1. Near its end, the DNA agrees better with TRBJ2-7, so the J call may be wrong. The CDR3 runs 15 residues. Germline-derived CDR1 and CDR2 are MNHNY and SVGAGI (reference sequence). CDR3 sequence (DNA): TGTGCCAGCAGTTACTCGTCCCAGGGGGCACGCGAGCAGTACTTC. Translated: CASSYSSQGAREQYF.

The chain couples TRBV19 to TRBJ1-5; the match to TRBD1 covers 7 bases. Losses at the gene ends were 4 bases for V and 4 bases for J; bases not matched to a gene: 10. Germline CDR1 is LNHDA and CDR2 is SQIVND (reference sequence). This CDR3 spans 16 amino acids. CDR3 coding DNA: TGTGCCAGTAGTACCCGAAGACAGGGCCTTAATCAGCCCCAGCATTTT. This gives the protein CASSTRRQGLNQPQHF.

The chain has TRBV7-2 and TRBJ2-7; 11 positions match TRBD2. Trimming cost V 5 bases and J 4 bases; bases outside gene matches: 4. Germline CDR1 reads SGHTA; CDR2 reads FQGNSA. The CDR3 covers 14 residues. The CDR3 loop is CASSQTSGGYEQYF. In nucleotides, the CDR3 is TGTGCCAGCAGCCAAACTAGCGGGGGATACGAGCAGTACTTC.